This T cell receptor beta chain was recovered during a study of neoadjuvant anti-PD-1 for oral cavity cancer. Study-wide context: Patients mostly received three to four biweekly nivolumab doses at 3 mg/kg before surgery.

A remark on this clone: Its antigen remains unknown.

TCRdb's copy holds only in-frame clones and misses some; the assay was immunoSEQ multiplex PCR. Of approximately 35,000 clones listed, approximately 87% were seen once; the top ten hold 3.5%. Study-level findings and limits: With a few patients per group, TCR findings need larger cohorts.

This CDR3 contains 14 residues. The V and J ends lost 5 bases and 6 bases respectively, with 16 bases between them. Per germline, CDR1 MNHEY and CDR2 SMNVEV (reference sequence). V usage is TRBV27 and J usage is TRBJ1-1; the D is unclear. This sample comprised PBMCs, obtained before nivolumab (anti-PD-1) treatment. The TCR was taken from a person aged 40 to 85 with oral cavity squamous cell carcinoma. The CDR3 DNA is TGTGCCAGCAGTCCGCCCGGACTTCGGGCTGAAGCTTTCTTT. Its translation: CASSPPGLRAEAFF.